This entry describes one T cell receptor (beta chain). Antigen: not known. The protocol was immunoSEQ multiplex PCR, while the TCRdb copy is restricted to in-frame clones and leaves out a portion. The sample consists of around 90,000 clones, roughly nine tenths of them appearing once. This entry belongs to a study of OX40 agonist ivuxolimab in advanced cancers. Across the study: One hepatocellular carcinoma and a couple of cutaneous melanoma patients partially responded.

The CDR3 loop spans 14 amino acids. Germline lookup yields CDR1 ENHRY and CDR2 SYGVKD. Trimming took 6 bases from V and 2 from J, leaving 13 bases between them. General observations from the study: Low normalized T-cell clonal expansion also characterized some of the nonresponders.

Sequenced here: CD4+ or CD8+ T cells sorted from blood, sampled in a trial of the OX40 agonist ivuxolimab. V usage is TRBV10-3 and J usage is TRBJ1-1; D is perhaps TRBD1 (6 bases). This clonotype was obtained from an adult with an advanced solid tumor such as melanoma, head and neck, liver or kidney cancer. As DNA, the CDR3 is TGTGCCATCAGCGCCGGGACACCCAACACTGAAGCTTTCTTT. It yields the protein CAISAGTPNTEAFF.